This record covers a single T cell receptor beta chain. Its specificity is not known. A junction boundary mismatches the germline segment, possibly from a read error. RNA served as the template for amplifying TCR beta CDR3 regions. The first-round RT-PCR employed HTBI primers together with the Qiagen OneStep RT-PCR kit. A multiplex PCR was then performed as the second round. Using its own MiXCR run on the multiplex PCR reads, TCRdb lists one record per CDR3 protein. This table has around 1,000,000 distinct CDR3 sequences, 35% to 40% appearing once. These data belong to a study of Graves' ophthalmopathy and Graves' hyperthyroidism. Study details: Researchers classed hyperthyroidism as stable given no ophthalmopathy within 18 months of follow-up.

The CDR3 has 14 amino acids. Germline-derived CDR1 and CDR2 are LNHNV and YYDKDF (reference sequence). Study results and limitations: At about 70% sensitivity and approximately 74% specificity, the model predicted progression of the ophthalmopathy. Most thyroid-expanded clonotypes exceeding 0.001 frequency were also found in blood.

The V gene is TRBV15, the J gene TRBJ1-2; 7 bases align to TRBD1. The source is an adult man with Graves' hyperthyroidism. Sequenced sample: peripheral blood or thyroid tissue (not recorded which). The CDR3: CAASSPQGNYGYTF. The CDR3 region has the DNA TGTGCCGCCAGCAGTCCACAGGGGAACTATGGCTACACCTTC.